This T cell receptor beta chain derives from a study of T cells in Graves' hyperthyroidism and ophthalmopathy. Findings and caveats of the study: Stable hyperthyroidism was separated from ophthalmopathy by a model based on 13 V-J features. With a median lead of about 6.9 months before onset, the model predicted ophthalmopathy. In the blood, most expanded thyroid clonotypes above 0.001 appeared as well.

Exclusion criteria comprised uncontrolled infection, other autoimmune disease, pregnancy or lactation. RNA transcripts provided the source from which TCR beta CDR3 regions were amplified. TCR CDR3 regions were first amplified by RT-PCR with HTBI primers. TCRdb analysed the multiplex PCR reads with MiXCR anew, one entry per CDR3 protein. This table holds around 660,000 distinct CDR3 sequences, 45% found once. The CDR3 length is 13 residues. V shed 0 bases, J shed 6 bases, and the junction held 5 bases outside the gene matches. Germline CDR1 reads DFQATT; CDR2 reads SNEGSKA (reference sequence). The sample holds a few counts of this clonotype. Its target is unknown.

This TCR was recovered from an adult man with Graves' disease, either hyperthyroidism or ophthalmopathy (not recorded which). The chain carries TRBV20-1 and TRBJ2-7; 7 nucleotides match TRBD1. Input material: peripheral blood or thyroid tissue (not recorded which). The CDR3 DNA reads as TGCAGTGCTAGAGACCCTCCAGGGGGCGAGCAGTACTTC. It yields the protein CSARDPPGGEQYF.